This TCR beta chain was identified in a study of cytomegalovirus exposure and HLA in healthy donors. Study context: Earlier results showed approximately 110 million unique TCR beta sequences derived from roughly 190 million T cells. Of the donors genotyped, approximately 410 in all, about 76% fell in the Caucasian-associated ancestry cluster.

Points from the study as a whole: According to an earlier analysis, most TCR beta V segments yielded productive rearrangements about 87% or about 30% of the time.

This clone was seen a single time. Its antigen is unknown. The germline gives CDR1 SEHNR, CDR2 FQNEAQ (reference sequence). This CDR3 has 15 residues. The J segment lost 7 bases and the V segment lost 3 bases, leaving 3 bases of the junction unmatched. It was with 60 Vbeta and 13 Jbeta primers that the PCR ran. This table comes from immunoSEQ multiplex PCR, and its TCRdb copy is limited to in-frame clones, with some not included. The repertoire consists of some 200,000 clones, with 77% occurring once and the leading ten covering 2.5% to 3.5%. Material: PBMCs. The receptor was isolated from a female donor in good health and CMV-seronegative. The J gene is TRBJ2-1, the V gene TRBV7-9, with 13 nucleotides matching TRBD2. The DNA for the CDR3 is TGTGCCAGCAGCTTGGGGACTAGCGGGGTTAATGAGCAGTTCTTC. Residues: CASSLGTSGVNEQFF.